In its sample, the clone carrying this TCR beta chain was seen a few times. This specimen comes from a study of shared clonotypes between healthy human individuals. Study-level background: The cohort comprised a couple of women and a few men. Their ages spanned 18 to 49 years.

The V end was cut by 4 bases, the J end by 4 bases, with 18 bases between. In germline, CDR1 is GTSNPN, CDR2 SVGIG (reference sequence). This CDR3 has 15 amino acids. The replicate PCRs on unsorted PBMC were given 250 to 300 ng DNA, which is about 30,000 T cell genomes. Clones were sequenced by immunoSEQ multiplex PCR, and TCRdb holds only the in-frame ones, with some missing. The table includes 400,000 to 600,000 clones, roughly 79% detected once. Roughly 99 million PBMCs were counted before genomic DNA extraction. Specimen: PBMCs. The chain employs TRBV30 and TRBJ2-3, with D possibly being TRBD1 (6 bases). The source is a woman aged 40-49 years in good health. Some clones in this sample may be carry-over from other donors' samples. The CDR3 DNA follows: TGTGCCTGGAATCAGAGGACCAGGGGCCCAGATACGCAGTATTTT. As protein: CAWNQRTRGPDTQYF.